Here is one T cell receptor beta chain with its context. Its antigen is unidentified. This sample is drawn from a study of CD8 T cells in ankylosing spondylitis. TCRdb processed the 5' RACE reads anew with MiXCR; each CDR3 protein has one entry. This table has some 330,000 distinct CDR3 sequences, around 7.6% appearing once. Study-wide findings and caveats: As reported, disease-linked clones showed significant enrichment in matched ankylosing spondylitis synovial fluid. There was a TCR beta motif, made of several highly homologous variants, that appeared characteristic of ankylosing spondylitis blood.

Germline CDR1 is SGHTA and CDR2 is FQGTGA. Between the trimmed V and J ends, which lost 5 bases and 7 bases, there was a span of 14 bases. This CDR3 contains 14 residues. The clonotype was recovered from a male donor with ankylosing spondylitis. V gene TRBV7-3 combines with J gene TRBJ2-2; possible D gene TRBD1, 7 bases. Sequenced input: blood, either unsorted or a sorted T cell fraction (not recorded which). CDR3 residues: CASSPGGRSGELFF. CDR3 DNA sequence: TGTGCCAGCAGCCCAGGGGGGAGAAGCGGGGAGCTGTTTTTT.